The rows below give T cell receptor beta chains drawn from one sample of a study of Ad26.COV2.S vaccination and SARS-CoV-2 variants. Profiled with immunoSEQ multiplex PCR; TCRdb holds only in-frame clones, not every one. The sample records 360,000 or so clones, roughly 90% being singletons. The starting material was peripheral blood, obtained in a trial of Ad26.COV2.S vaccine versus placebo. These receptors all stem from a person between 18 and 65 years old who received the Ad26.COV2.S COVID-19 vaccine or a placebo. Both conserved end residues are part of each CDR3. Fields, in order: J gene, D gene, V gene, clone size, CDR3 DNA, CDR3 protein. D genes are given only for firm matches. Expanded clones are given a class, and other clones once, few, many or no size at all.

J: TRBJ2-7
D: NA
V: TRBV7-2
size: NA
DNA: TGTGCCAGCAGCCCCCTTCGACAGTACGAGCAGTACTTC
CDR3: CASSPLRQYEQYF

J: TRBJ1-2
D: NA
V: TRBV6-2/TRBV6-3
size: NA
DNA: TGTGCCAGCAGTTCGACAATCGCGGGGGGCTACACCTTC
CDR3: CASSSTIAGGYTF

J: TRBJ2-2
D: TRBD2
V: TRBV19
size: NA
DNA: TGTGCCAGTACGGCGGGAGACCGCACCGGGGAGCTGTTTTTT
CDR3: CASTAGDRTGELFF

J: TRBJ2-3
D: NA
V: TRBV28
size: NA
DNA: TGTGCCAGCAGTTTCTCAGGGAAATTCACAGATACGCAGTATTTT
CDR3: CASSFSGKFTDTQYF

J: TRBJ2-6
D: NA
V: TRBV7-9
size: NA
DNA: TGTGCCAGCAGCCTAAGACAGGCTAGACATTCTGGGGCCAACGTCCTGACTTTC
CDR3: CASSLRQARHSGANVLTF

J: TRBJ2-2
D: NA
V: TRBV9
size: NA
DNA: TGTGCCAGCAGCGTAGGGGATCACACCGGGGAGCTGTTTTTT
CDR3: CASSVGDHTGELFF

J: TRBJ1-2
D: NA
V: TRBV7-3
size: few
DNA: TGTGCCAGCAGCTTAATTCCGGGTTTCGGAGGCTACACCTTC
CDR3: CASSLIPGFGGYTF

J: TRBJ2-7
D: NA
V: TRBV19
size: NA
DNA: TGTGCCAGTAGCGACTTCCTCTCCTACGAGCAGTACTTC
CDR3: CASSDFLSYEQYF

J: TRBJ2-1
D: NA
V: TRBV11-2
size: NA
DNA: TGTGCCAGCAGCACCGGACTACGTGGCAATGAGCAGTTCTTC
CDR3: CASSTGLRGNEQFF

J: TRBJ2-4
D: NA
V: TRBV19
size: NA
DNA: TGTGCCAGTAGGAATCCCCTAGCCAAAAACATTCAGTACTTC
CDR3: CASRNPLAKNIQYF

J: TRBJ1-2
D: NA
V: TRBV7-9
size: NA
DNA: TGTGCCAGCAGCTTTTTGGGGGCCTATGGCTACACCTTC
CDR3: CASSFLGAYGYTF

J: TRBJ2-5
D: NA
V: TRBV3-1/TRBV3-2
size: NA
DNA: TGTGCCAGCAGCCAACGGGGCGGACGTCAAGAGACCCAGTACTTC
CDR3: CASSQRGGRQETQYF

J: TRBJ1-1
D: NA
V: TRBV3-1/TRBV3-2
size: NA
DNA: TGTGCCAGCAGCCCTCGGTCGAACACTGAAGCTTTCTTT
CDR3: CASSPRSNTEAFF

J: TRBJ2-5
D: TRBD1
V: TRBV11-3
size: once
DNA: TGTGCCAGCAGCTTAGGACAGGGCAGGCGGTTAGAGACCCAGTACTTC
CDR3: CASSLGQGRRLETQYF

J: TRBJ2-7
D: NA
V: TRBV7-9
size: NA
DNA: TGTGCCAGCAGCTCCTCAGGGGAAAGGCAGTACTTC
CDR3: CASSSSGERQYF

J: TRBJ1-1
D: NA
V: TRBV13
size: NA
DNA: TGTGCCAGCAGCTTAGGGTCCGGTTTAGCTTTCTTT
CDR3: CASSLGSGLAFF

J: TRBJ1-1
D: NA
V: TRBV30
size: NA
DNA: TGTGCCTGGAGTGTACCCATTTTCGGGAACACTGAAGCTTTCTTT
CDR3: CAWSVPIFGNTEAFF

J: TRBJ2-3
D: NA
V: TRBV5-6
size: NA
DNA: TGTGCCAGCAGCTTGTTACTAGATCAGGTTTCCGATACGCAGTATTTT
CDR3: CASSLLLDQVSDTQYF

J: TRBJ2-7
D: TRBD2
V: TRBV7-8
size: NA
DNA: TGTGCCAGCAGCTTAGGGCTAGCGGGAGGAACTCTACGAGGGCAGTACTTC
CDR3: CASSLGLAGGTLRGQYF

J: TRBJ2-3
D: NA
V: TRBV3-1/TRBV3-2
size: NA
DNA: TGTGCCAGCAGCCCTTACGGGAGCACAGATACGCAGTATTTT
CDR3: CASSPYGSTDTQYF

J: TRBJ2-7
D: TRBD2
V: TRBV7-2
size: NA
DNA: TGTGCCAGCAGCTTAACGTTGGGGGGGATTCGGTACTTC
CDR3: CASSLTLGGIRYF

J: TRBJ1-1
D: NA
V: TRBV5-1
size: NA
DNA: TGCGCCAGCAGCTATACGACAGGCGGGGACTCTGAAGCTTTCTTT
CDR3: CASSYTTGGDSEAFF

J: TRBJ2-7
D: TRBD1
V: TRBV5-1
size: NA
DNA: TGCGCCAGCAGCTTCCAAACAGGGGCCTACGAGCAGTACTTC
CDR3: CASSFQTGAYEQYF

J: TRBJ2-2
D: TRBD1
V: TRBV11-2
size: NA
DNA: TGTGCCAGCAGCCCCGGGACAGGGAACACCGGGGAGCTGTTTTTT
CDR3: CASSPGTGNTGELFF

J: TRBJ2-3
D: NA
V: TRBV4-2
size: NA
DNA: TGTGCCAGCAGCCAAGCCTCGGAGGGCGGGAATACGCAGTATTTT
CDR3: CASSQASEGGNTQYF

J: TRBJ1-5
D: NA
V: TRBV28
size: NA
DNA: TGTGCCAGCAGTGGAGGGTTTCAGCCCCAGCATTTT
CDR3: CASSGGFQPQHF

J: TRBJ2-3
D: NA
V: TRBV18
size: NA
DNA: TGTGCCAGCTCCACTCGAGATACGCAGTATTTT
CDR3: CASSTRDTQYF

J: TRBJ1-1
D: NA
V: TRBV5-5
size: NA
DNA: TGTGCCAGCAGCTTGAGGCCCGGGGTGGATGAAGCTTTCTTT
CDR3: CASSLRPGVDEAFF

J: TRBJ1-6
D: TRBD1
V: TRBV6-6
size: once
DNA: TGTGCCAGCAGAGGACAGGGGAATAATTCACCCCTCCACTTT
CDR3: CASRGQGNNSPLHF

J: TRBJ2-5
D: NA
V: TRBV13
size: NA
DNA: TGTGCCAGCAGCCCCGCAGGGGGAGGGCCAGTGACCCAGTACTTC
CDR3: CASSPAGGGPVTQYF

J: TRBJ2-1
D: TRBD1
V: TRBV19
size: once
DNA: TGTGCCAGTAGTCTCCTCAAGGGGGCAGAGCAGTTCTTC
CDR3: CASSLLKGAEQFF

J: TRBJ2-7
D: TRBD2
V: TRBV3-1/TRBV3-2
size: few
DNA: TGTGCCAGCAGCCTCGCAGCTAGCGGGAGTAAGGACGAGCAGTACTTC
CDR3: CASSLAASGSKDEQYF

J: TRBJ1-4
D: NA
V: TRBV4-2
size: NA
DNA: TGTGCCAGCAGCCAGGGGACCGGGGGTGAAAAACTGTTTTTT
CDR3: CASSQGTGGEKLFF

J: TRBJ2-7
D: NA
V: TRBV12-3/TRBV12-4
size: NA
DNA: TGTGCCAGCCGCCGGGACACATCCTACGAGCAGTACTTC
CDR3: CASRRDTSYEQYF

J: TRBJ1-1
D: NA
V: TRBV6-5
size: NA
DNA: TGTGCCAGCAGTTACAGAGGGGGAGAAGCTTTCTTT
CDR3: CASSYRGGEAFF

J: TRBJ2-7
D: NA
V: TRBV5-1
size: few
DNA: TGCGCCAGCAGCTTCCAGGGTGGGGGCTACGAGCAGTACTTC
CDR3: CASSFQGGGYEQYF

J: TRBJ1-4
D: NA
V: TRBV18
size: NA
DNA: TGTGCCAGCTCACCGGGCCTAGCAACTAATGAAAAACTGTTTTTT
CDR3: CASSPGLATNEKLFF

J: TRBJ2-3
D: TRBD2
V: TRBV10-3
size: NA
DNA: TGTGCCATCAGTGCGGGGGGGACAAACATTAGGGCAGATACGCAGTATTTT
CDR3: CAISAGGTNIRADTQYF

J: TRBJ1-4
D: NA
V: TRBV6-2/TRBV6-3
size: NA
DNA: TGTGCCAGCAGCCGCGGACGGTTCAATGAAAAACTGTTTTTT
CDR3: CASSRGRFNEKLFF

J: TRBJ1-1
D: NA
V: TRBV4-1
size: NA
DNA: TGCGCCAGCAGCCACCGAGGACAGTCGAACACTGAAGCTTTCTTT
CDR3: CASSHRGQSNTEAFF

J: TRBJ1-2
D: NA
V: TRBV4-3
size: NA
DNA: TGCGCCAGCAGCCAAGATCCGCGACCGAATGGCTACACCTTC
CDR3: CASSQDPRPNGYTF

J: TRBJ1-1
D: TRBD1
V: TRBV18
size: few
DNA: TGTGCCAGCTCACCGGGACAGGGTCTTCAGAACACTGAAGCTTTCTTT
CDR3: CASSPGQGLQNTEAFF

J: TRBJ2-7
D: NA
V: TRBV28
size: NA
DNA: TGTGCCAGCTCGACAGATTCCTACGAGCAGTACTTC
CDR3: CASSTDSYEQYF